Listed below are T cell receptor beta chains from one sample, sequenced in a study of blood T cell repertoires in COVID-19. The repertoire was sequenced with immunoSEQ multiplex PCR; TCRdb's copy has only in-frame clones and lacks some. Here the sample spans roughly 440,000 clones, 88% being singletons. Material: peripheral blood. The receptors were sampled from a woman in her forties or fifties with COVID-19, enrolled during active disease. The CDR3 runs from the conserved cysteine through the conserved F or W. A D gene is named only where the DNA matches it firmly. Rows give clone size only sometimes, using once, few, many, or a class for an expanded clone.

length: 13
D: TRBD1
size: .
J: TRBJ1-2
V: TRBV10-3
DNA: TGTGCCATGACAGGGGTTAGATCAGATGGCTACACCTTC
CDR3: CAMTGVRSDGYTF

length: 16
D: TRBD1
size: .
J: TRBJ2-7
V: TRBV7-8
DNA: TGTGCCAGCAGCTATCCGGGACAGGGGACCGGGTACGAGCAGTACTTC
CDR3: CASSYPGQGTGYEQYF

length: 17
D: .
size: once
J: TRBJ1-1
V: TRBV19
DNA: TGTGCCAGTAGTCGACAAAGGGGCGGAACCCCGGACACTGAAGCTTTCTTT
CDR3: CASSRQRGGTPDTEAFF

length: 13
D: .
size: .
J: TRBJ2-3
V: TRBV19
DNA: TGTGCCAGTACCGACCGGACTGGGTATACGCAGTATTTT
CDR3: CASTDRTGYTQYF

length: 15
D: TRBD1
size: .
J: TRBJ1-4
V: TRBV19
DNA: TGTGCCAGTAGTTCTGACAGGGGCTTCGGTGAAAAACTGTTTTTT
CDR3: CASSSDRGFGEKLFF

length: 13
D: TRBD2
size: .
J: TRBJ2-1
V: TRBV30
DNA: TGTGCCTTCGGGACTAGCGGGGGGGCCGCGCAGTTCTTC
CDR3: CAFGTSGGAAQFF

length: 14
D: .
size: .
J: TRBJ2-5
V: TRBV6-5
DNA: TGTGCCAGCAGTAGAGACCGGGTGAGGGAGACCCAGTACTTC
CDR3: CASSRDRVRETQYF

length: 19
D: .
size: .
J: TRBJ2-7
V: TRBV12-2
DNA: TGTGCAAGTCGCTTCCAGTGGGAAGTAGCGGGGGAAAGGACCTACGAGCAGTACTTC
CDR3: CASRFQWEVAGERTYEQYF

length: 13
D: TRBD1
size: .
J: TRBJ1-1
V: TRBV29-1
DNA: TGCAGCGTTGACCTCACAGGGGGAAGTGGAGCTTTCTTT
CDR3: CSVDLTGGSGAFF

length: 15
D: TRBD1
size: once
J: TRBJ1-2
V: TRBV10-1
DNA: TGCGCCAGCAGTGAAGGGACAGGGCCTAACTATGGCTACACCTTC
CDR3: CASSEGTGPNYGYTF

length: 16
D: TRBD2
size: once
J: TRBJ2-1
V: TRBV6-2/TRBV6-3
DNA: TGTGCCAGCAGTTACTCTATTGGGGGGGACTACAATGAGCAGTTCTTC
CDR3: CASSYSIGGDYNEQFF

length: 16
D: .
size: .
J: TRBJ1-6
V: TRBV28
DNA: TGTGCCACCGCGTCTGGAGGAGGGTGGGATAATTCACCCCTCCACTTT
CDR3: CATASGGGWDNSPLHF

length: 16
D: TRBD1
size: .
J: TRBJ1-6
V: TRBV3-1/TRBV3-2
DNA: TGTGCCAGCAGCCAGCCGGGACAGGGTAGCAAATCACCCCTCCACTTT
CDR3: CASSQPGQGSKSPLHF

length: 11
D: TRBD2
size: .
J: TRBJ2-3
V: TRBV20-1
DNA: TGCAGTGCTAAACTAGCGGGGAGGCAGTATTTT
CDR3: CSAKLAGRQYF

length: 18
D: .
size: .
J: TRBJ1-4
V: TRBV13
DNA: TGTGCCAGCAGTACGTGGACTTCCAGAATTGCAACTAATGAAAAACTGTTTTTT
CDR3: CASSTWTSRIATNEKLFF